This TCR beta chain derives from a study of T cell changes during pregnancy in multiple sclerosis. This clone occurred once. This CDR3 is built from 15 residues. Germline-derived CDR1 and CDR2 are SGHDT and YYEEEE. V lost 1 base, J lost 5 bases, and 6 bases stayed unmatched. Generated by immunoSEQ multiplex PCR, the TCRdb table keeps only in-frame clones and is missing some. The sample shows 65,000 to 85,000 clones, 80% to 90% of them seen only once. This clonotype was sampled from a female donor in good health, enrolled as a control in a pregnancy study. The rearrangement links TRBV5-6 to TRBJ2-7, with 10 positions matching TRBD2. Sequencing was performed on peripheral blood, taken in the first trimester of pregnancy. The CDR3 is CASSLTLAGADEQYF. The CDR3 DNA reads as TGTGCCAGCAGCTTGACCCTAGCGGGAGCTGACGAGCAGTACTTC.